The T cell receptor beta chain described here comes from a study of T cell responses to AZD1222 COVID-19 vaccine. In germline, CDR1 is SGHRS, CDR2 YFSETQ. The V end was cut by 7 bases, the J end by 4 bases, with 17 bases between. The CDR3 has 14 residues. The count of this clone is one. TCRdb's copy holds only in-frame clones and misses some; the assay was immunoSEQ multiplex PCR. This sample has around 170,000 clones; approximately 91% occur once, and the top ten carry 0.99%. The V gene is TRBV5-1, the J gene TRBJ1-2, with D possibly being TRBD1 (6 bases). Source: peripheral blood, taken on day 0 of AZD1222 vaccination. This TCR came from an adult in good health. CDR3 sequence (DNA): TGCGCCAGCGCATCCGAGGGGGTGGGCTATGGCTACACCTTC. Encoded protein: CASASEGVGYGYTF.